The subject of this entry is one T cell receptor (beta chain). Its antigen remains unidentified. The data belong to a study of cytomegalovirus exposure and HLA in healthy donors. Study results and limitations: Cytomegalovirus association was assigned to about 150 TCR beta chains. That first-cohort TCR clusters tended to co-occur in the roughly 120 validation repertoires was found in a later analysis. Accounts indicate the classifier identified cytomegalovirus status with strong specificity and sensitivity.

While the first cohort had 600 to 750 subjects, the donors belonged to the separate validation cohort of about 120 subjects. Germline values: CDR1 GTSNPN, CDR2 SVGIG (reference sequence). J was trimmed by 3 bases and V by 2 bases; bases with no gene match: 7. The CDR3 runs 15 residues. Sequenced by immunoSEQ multiplex PCR; TCRdb stores in-frame clones only, minus some. The sample includes more than 130,000 clones, 80% to 90% seen only once; the top ten take 7.5% to 8.5%. This clonotype was obtained from a young woman in good health and CMV-seropositive. Material for sequencing was PBMCs. The chain has TRBV30 and TRBJ1-3, with TRBD1 identical over 7 bases. The CDR3 here is CAWSRNRGGGNTIYF. CDR3 sequence (DNA): TGTGCCTGGAGTCGGAACAGGGGAGGTGGAAACACCATATATTTT.